This T cell receptor (beta chain) was identified during a study of PD-L1 blockade in urothelial cancer. For the study at large: Analyses used blood from 3 weeks (second dose) and 6 weeks after treatment start.

The table came from immunoSEQ multiplex PCR; TCRdb's copy has only in-frame clones and leaves some out. This sample carries tens of thousands of clones, roughly 84% of them seen once, and the ten largest clones take around 14%. Time point described: pretreatment peripheral blood. This CDR3 comprises 15 residues. The germline V gene encodes CDR1 MNHEY and CDR2 SMNVEV (reference sequence). V gave up 0 bases and J gave up 3 bases, with 12 bases separating them. The TCR comes from a man aged 55 to 70 with urothelial cancer. V and J are TRBV27 and TRBJ2-7; tentative D call: TRBD1 (6 bases). The material was PBMCs, obtained around atezolizumab (anti-PD-L1) treatment. The CDR3 sequence is CASSLSQGISYEQYF. The CDR3 DNA reads TGTGCCAGCAGTTTATCCCAGGGGATTAGCTACGAGCAGTACTTC.